This T cell receptor (beta chain) emerged from a study of blood T cells in healthy people across ages. Whole-study context: Per two T cells, template switching captured roughly one barcoded beta molecule.

For the second PCR, which ran for about 7 to 11 cycles, a sample-barcoded 5' primer and a J-beta primer mix were used. Each cDNA was tagged by a template-switch adaptor containing 12 random nucleotides. TCRdb called the 5' RACE reads again in MiXCR, with one record for every CDR3 protein. The data contain about 1,400,000 distinct CDR3 sequences, roughly 60% of them singletons. Trimming at V came to 0 bases and at J to 6 bases, leaving 6 bases not matched to a gene. This CDR3 is built from 16 residues. Germline CDR1 reads SEHNR; CDR2 reads FQNEAQ (reference sequence). In its sample, this clonotype was seen a few times.

The receptor's source is a man between 18 and 29 years old in good health. The sample taken for sequencing was blood. This chain links TRBV7-9 with TRBJ2-3, with 10 nucleotides matching TRBD1. The CDR3 sequence: CASSLAPGQGIDTQYF. CDR3 coding DNA: TGTGCCAGCAGCTTAGCCCCGGGACAGGGGATCGATACGCAGTATTTT.